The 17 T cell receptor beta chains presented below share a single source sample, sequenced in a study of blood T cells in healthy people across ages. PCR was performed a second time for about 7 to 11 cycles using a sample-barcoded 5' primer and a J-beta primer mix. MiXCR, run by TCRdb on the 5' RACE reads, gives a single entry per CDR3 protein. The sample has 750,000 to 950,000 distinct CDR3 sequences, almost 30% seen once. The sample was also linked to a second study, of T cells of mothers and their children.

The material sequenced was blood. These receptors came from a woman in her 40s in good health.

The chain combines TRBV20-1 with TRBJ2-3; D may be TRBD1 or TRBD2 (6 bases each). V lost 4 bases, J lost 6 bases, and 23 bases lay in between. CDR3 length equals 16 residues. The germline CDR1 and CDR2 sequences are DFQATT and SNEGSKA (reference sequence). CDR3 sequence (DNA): TGCAGTGCTATAGGGGGGTTAGGGGCCGCCGGGGATACGCAGTATTTT. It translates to CSAIGGLGAAGDTQYF.

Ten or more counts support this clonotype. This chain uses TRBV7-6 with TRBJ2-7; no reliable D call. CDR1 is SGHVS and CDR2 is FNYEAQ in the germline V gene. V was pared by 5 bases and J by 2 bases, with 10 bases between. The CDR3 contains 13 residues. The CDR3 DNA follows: TGTGCCAGCAGCCCATCCCTTACCTACGAGCAGTACTTC. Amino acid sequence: CASSPSLTYEQYF.

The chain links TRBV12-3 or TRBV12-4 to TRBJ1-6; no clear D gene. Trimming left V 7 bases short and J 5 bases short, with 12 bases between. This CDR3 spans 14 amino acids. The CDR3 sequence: CASIRTANNSPLHF. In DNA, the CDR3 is TGTGCCAGCATCCGGACCGCAAATAATTCACCCCTCCACTTT.

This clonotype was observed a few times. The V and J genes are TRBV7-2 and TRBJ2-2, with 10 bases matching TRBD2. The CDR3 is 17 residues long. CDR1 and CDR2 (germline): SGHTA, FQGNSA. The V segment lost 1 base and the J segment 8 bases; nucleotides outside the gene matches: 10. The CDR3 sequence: CASSLVRAGGSLGELFF. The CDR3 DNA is TGTGCCAGCAGCTTAGTCCGAGCGGGGGGGTCCCTAGGGGAGCTGTTTTTT.

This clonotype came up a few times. The CDR3 reads CASRNRDGNYEQYF. The CDR3 DNA reads as TGTGCCAGCAGGAACCGGGACGGTAACTACGAGCAGTACTTC. The chain combines TRBV28 with TRBJ2-7; D is perhaps TRBD1 or TRBD2 (5 bases each). The germline V gene has CDR1 MDHEN and CDR2 SYDVKM. This CDR3 contains 14 residues. V was cut by 6 bases and J by 3 bases, with 15 bases left in between.

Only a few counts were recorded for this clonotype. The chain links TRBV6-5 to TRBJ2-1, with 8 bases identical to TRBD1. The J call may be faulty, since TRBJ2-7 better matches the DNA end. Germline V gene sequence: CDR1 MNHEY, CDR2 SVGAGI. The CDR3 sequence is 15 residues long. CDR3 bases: TGTGCCAGCAGTTACGAAGGGACAGGATACAATGAGCAGTACTTC. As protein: CASSYEGTGYNEQYF.

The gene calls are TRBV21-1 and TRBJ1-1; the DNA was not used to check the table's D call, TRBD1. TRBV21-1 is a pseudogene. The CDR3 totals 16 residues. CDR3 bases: TGTGCCAGCAGCAAAGCGCTGGCAGGGGTTGGCACTGAAGCTTTCTTT. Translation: CASSKALAGVGTEAFF.

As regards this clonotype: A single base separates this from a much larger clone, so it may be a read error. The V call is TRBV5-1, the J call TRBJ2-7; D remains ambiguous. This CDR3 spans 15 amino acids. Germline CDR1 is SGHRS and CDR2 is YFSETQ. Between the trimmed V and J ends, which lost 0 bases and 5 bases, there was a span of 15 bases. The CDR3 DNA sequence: TGCGCCAGCAGCTTGGACCGACCAAAGACGGACGAGCAGTACTTC. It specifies CASSLDRPKTDEQYF. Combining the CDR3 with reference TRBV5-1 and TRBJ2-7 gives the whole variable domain KAGVTQTPRYLIKTRGQQVTLSCSPISGHRSVSWYQQTPGQGLQFLFEYFSETQRNKGNFPGRFSGRQFSNSRSEMNVSTLELGDSALYLCASSLDRPKTDEQYFGPGTRLTVT.

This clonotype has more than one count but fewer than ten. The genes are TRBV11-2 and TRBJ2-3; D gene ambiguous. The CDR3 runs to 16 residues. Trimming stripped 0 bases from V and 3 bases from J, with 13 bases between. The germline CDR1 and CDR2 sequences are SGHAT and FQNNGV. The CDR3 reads CASSLEDFHRTDTQYF. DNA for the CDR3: TGTGCCAGCAGCTTAGAGGATTTTCATAGGACAGATACGCAGTATTTT.

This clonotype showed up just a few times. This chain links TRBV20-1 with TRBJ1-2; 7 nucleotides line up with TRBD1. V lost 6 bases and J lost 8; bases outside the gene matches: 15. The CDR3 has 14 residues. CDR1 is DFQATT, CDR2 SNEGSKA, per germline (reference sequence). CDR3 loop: CSAIPGQPLGGYTF. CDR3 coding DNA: TGCAGTGCCATTCCGGGACAGCCCCTCGGGGGCTACACCTTC.

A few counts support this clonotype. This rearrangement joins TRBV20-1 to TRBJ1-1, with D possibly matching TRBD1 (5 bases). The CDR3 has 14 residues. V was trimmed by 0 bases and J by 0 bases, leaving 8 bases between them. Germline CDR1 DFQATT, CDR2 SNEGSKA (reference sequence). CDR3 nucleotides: TGCAGTGCTAGAGATCGACAGATGAACACTGAAGCTTTCTTT. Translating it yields CSARDRQMNTEAFF.

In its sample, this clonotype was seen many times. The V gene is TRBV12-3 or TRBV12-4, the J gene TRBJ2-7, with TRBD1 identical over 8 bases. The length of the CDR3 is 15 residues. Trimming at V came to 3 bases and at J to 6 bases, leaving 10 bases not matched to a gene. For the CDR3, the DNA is TGTGCCAGCAGTTTCGACGGACAGGGATTGAGCGAGCAGTACTTC. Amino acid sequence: CASSFDGQGLSEQYF.

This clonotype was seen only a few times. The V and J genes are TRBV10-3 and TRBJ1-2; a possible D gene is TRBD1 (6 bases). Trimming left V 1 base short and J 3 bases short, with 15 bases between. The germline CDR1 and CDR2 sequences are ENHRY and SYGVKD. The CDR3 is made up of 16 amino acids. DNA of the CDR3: TGTGCCATCAGTGAGTTTTCAGGGGCTGGAGACTATGGCTACACCTTC. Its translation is CAISEFSGAGDYGYTF.

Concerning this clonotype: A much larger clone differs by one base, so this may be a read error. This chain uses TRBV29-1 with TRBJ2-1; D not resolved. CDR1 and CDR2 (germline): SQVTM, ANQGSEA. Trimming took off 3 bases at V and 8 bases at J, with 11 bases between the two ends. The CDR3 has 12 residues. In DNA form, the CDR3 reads TGCAGCGTTGATGTGGGGTACGATGAGCAGTTCTTC. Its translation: CSVDVGYDEQFF.

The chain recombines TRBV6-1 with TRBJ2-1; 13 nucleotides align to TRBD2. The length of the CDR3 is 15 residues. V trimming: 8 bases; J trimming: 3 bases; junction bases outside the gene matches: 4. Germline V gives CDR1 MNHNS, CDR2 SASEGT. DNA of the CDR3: TGTGCCAGCCAACTAGCGGGGGGGCTCTACAATGAGCAGTTCTTC. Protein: CASQLAGGLYNEQFF.

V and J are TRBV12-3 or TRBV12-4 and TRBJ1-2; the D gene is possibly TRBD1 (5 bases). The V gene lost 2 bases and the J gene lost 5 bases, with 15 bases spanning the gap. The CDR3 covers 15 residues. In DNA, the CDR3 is TGTGCCAGCAGTTTATTGGGGGGATCGGGGTATGGCTACACCTTC. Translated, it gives CASSLLGGSGYGYTF.

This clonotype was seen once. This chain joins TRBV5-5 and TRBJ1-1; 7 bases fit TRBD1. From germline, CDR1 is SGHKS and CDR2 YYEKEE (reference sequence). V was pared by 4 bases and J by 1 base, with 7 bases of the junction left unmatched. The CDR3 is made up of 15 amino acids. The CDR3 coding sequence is TGTGCCAGCAGCCAGACAGGGTTGACGAACACTGAAGCTTTCTTT. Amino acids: CASSQTGLTNTEAFF. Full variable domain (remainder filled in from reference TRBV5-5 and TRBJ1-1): DAGVTQSPTHLIKTRGQQVTLRCSPISGHKSVSWYQQVLGQGPQFIFQYYEKEERGRGNFPDRFSARQFPNYSSELNVNALLLGDSALYLCASSQTGLTNTEAFFGQGTRLTVV.